A selection of T cell receptor beta chains follows, all from one sample in a study of blood T cell repertoires in COVID-19. Clones were read by immunoSEQ multiplex PCR, and TCRdb kept only the in-frame ones, dropping some. The table includes about 530,000 clones, approximately 91% detected once. The sample was peripheral blood. These receptors were collected from a woman aged 50 to 60 with COVID-19, enrolled during active disease. The CDR3 runs from the conserved cysteine through the conserved F or W. A D gene is named only where the DNA matches it firmly. Clone size is not always given. Where it is, it says once, few, many or a class for expanded clones.

CDR3: CASSQGQRGFDPEAFF
DNA: TGCGCCAGCAGCCAGGGGCAGCGGGGTTTCGATCCTGAAGCTTTCTTT
J: TRBJ1-1
size: .
D: .
V: TRBV5-1

CDR3: CASSEALGRNYGYTF
DNA: TGTGCCAGCAGTGAAGCTCTGGGGAGGAACTATGGCTACACCTTC
J: TRBJ1-2
size: once
D: .
V: TRBV6-1

CDR3: CASSDGGGSRTYEQYF
DNA: TGCGCCAGCAGCGATGGAGGCGGCTCTCGCACCTACGAGCAGTACTTC
J: TRBJ2-7
size: .
D: .
V: TRBV5-1

CDR3: CASSPPNQPQHF
DNA: TGTGCCAGCAGTCCCCCTAATCAGCCCCAGCATTTT
J: TRBJ1-5
size: .
D: .
V: TRBV5-8

CDR3: CATSSLAETQYF
DNA: TGTGCCACCAGCAGCCTAGCGGAGACCCAGTACTTC
J: TRBJ2-5
size: .
D: .
V: TRBV15

CDR3: CASSEASRNYGYTF
DNA: TGTGCCAGCAGTGAGGCCTCCAGAAACTATGGCTACACCTTC
J: TRBJ1-2
size: once
D: .
V: TRBV2

CDR3: CASSQGFRPEAFF
DNA: TGTGCCAGCAGCCAGGGGTTCCGACCTGAAGCTTTCTTT
J: TRBJ1-1
size: .
D: .
V: TRBV6-6

CDR3: CASSTGTGGYGYTF
DNA: TGTGCCAGCAGTACCGGGACAGGGGGCTATGGCTACACCTTC
J: TRBJ1-2
size: .
D: TRBD1
V: TRBV6-6

CDR3: CASSLVAGAEQFF
DNA: TGCGCCAGCAGCTTGGTAGCGGGGGCTGAGCAGTTCTTC
J: TRBJ2-1
size: .
D: TRBD2
V: TRBV5-1

CDR3: CATSRGLAGGGYGYTF
DNA: TGTGCCACCAGCAGGGGACTGGCGGGCGGTGGCTATGGCTACACCTTC
J: TRBJ1-2
size: .
D: .
V: TRBV15

CDR3: CASGGSSYNEQFF
DNA: TGTGCCAGCGGGGGGAGCTCCTACAATGAGCAGTTCTTC
J: TRBJ2-1
size: .
D: .
V: TRBV9

CDR3: CASSYASDNSPLHF
DNA: TGTGCCAGCAGTTACGCCTCGGATAATTCACCCCTCCACTTT
J: TRBJ1-6
size: few
D: .
V: TRBV6-5

CDR3: CAEGNGYTF
DNA: TGTGCCGAGGGCAATGGCTACACCTTC
J: TRBJ1-2
size: .
D: .
V: TRBV30